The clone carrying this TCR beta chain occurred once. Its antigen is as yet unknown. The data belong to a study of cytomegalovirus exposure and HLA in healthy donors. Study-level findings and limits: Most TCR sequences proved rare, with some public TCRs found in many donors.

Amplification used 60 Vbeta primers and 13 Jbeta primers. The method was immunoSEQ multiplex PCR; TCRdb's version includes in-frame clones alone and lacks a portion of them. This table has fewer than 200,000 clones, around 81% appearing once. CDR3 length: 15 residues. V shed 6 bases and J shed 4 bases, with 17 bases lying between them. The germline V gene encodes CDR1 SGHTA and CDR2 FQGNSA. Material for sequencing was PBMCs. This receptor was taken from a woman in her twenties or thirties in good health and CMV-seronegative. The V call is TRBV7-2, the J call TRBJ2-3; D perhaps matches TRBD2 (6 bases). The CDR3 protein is CASSSSGGAADTQYF. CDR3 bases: TGTGCCAGCAGTTCGAGCGGCGGGGCGGCAGATACGCAGTATTTT.